Presented here are 3 T cell receptor beta chains from one specimen sequenced in a study of Ad26.COV2.S vaccination and SARS-CoV-2 variants (dated by TCRdb to 2020 to 2022). Preparation of the library involved the immunoSEQ multiplex PCR assay. As stored in TCRdb, this immuneACCESS dataset retains in-frame rearrangements with V and J assigned. A fraction of the clones does not appear; measured against another copy, unresolved V genes explain less than half of the discrepancy, and the remainder lacks a known reason. The sample has roughly 250,000 clones on record, about 83% of them singletons. Just under 3% of the sample is in the top ten clones. What the treatment or condition label conveys for this sample: around 19 received Ad26.COV2.S at low or high dose, single or two shots; 5 received placebo; per-sample allocation not given. For vaccine and placebo recipients, the sequenced repertoires came from samples collected on day 63 after the first injection.

The sequencing here drew on peripheral blood, taken in a trial of Ad26.COV2.S vaccine versus placebo. The receptors here all came from a person between 18 and 60 years old who received the Ad26.COV2.S COVID-19 vaccine or a placebo.

The chain employs TRBV11-3 and TRBJ2-1, with 7 bases fitting TRBD1. The length of the CDR3 is 17 residues. Germline CDR1 is SGHNT and CDR2 is YENEEA. V lost 0 bases and J lost 5; bases outside the gene matches: 10. In DNA, the CDR3 is TGTGCCAGCAGCTTAGAGATTATGGGGCAGGGGGACAATGAGCAGTTCTTC. Amino acid sequence: CASSLEIMGQGDNEQFF.

The chain carries TRBV2 and TRBJ1-5, with a weak D call TRBD1 (6 bases). The CDR3 has 14 amino acids. The V gene lost 10 bases and the J gene lost 6 bases, with 19 bases spanning the gap. The germline CDR1 and CDR2 sequences are SNHLY and FYNNEI. CDR3 loop: CATGTGPSVQPQHF. The CDR3 nucleotides are TGTGCCACCGGAACAGGGCCGTCCGTTCAGCCCCAGCATTTT.

This clone has only a few counts. This chain links TRBV3-1 (or the pseudogene TRBV3-2) with TRBJ1-1; D remains ambiguous. The germline V gene encodes CDR1 LGHDT and CDR2 YNNKEL (reference sequence). CDR3 length equals 16 residues. Trimming pared 1 base from V and 6 bases from J, leaving 18 bases between. The CDR3 DNA follows: TGTGCCAGCAGCCAAGGGCCCGGTGCCCAAGCGGCTGAAGCTTTCTTT. It codes for CASSQGPGAQAAEAFF.